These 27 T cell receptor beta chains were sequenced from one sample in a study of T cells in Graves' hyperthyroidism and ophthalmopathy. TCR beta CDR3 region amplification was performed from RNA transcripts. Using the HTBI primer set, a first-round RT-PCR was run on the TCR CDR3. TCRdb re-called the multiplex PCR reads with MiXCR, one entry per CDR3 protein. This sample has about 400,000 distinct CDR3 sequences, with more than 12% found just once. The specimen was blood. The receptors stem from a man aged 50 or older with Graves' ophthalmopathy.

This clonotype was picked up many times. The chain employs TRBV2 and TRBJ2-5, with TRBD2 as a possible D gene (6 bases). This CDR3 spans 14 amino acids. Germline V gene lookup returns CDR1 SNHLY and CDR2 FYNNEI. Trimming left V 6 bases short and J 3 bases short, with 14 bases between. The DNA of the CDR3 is TGTGCCAGCAGGAGGGGAGGTAGCGAAGAGACCCAGTACTTC. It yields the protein CASRRGGSEETQYF.

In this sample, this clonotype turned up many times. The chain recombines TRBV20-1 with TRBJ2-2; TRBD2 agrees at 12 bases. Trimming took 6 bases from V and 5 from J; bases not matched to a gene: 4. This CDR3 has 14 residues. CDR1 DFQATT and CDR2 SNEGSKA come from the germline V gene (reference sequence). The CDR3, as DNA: TGCAGTGCAACCGGGACTAGCGGGACCGGGGAGCTGTTTTTT. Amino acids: CSATGTSGTGELFF.

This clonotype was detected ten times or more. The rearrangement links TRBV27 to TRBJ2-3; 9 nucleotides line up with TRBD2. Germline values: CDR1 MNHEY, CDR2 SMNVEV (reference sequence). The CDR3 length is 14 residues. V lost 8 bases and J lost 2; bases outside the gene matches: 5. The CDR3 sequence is CASAAGGATDTQYF. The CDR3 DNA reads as TGTGCCAGCGCTGCGGGAGGGGCCACAGATACGCAGTATTTT.

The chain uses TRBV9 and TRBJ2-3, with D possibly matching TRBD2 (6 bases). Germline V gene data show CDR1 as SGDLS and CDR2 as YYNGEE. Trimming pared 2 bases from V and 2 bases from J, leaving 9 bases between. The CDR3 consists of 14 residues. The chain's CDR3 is CASSVGGNTDTQYF. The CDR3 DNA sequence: TGTGCCAGCAGCGTGGGCGGGAACACAGATACGCAGTATTTT.

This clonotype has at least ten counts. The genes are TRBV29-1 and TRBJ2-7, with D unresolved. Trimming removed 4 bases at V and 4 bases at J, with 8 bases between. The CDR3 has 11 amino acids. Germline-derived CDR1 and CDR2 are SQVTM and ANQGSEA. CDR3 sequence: CSVAGLYEQYF. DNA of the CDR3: TGCAGCGTTGCAGGTCTATACGAGCAGTACTTC.

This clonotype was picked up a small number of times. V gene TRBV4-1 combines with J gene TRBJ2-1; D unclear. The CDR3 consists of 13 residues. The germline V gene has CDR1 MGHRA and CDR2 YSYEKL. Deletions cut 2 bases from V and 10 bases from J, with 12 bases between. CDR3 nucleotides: TGCGCCAGCAGCCAATCAAATGCCGGGGAGCAGTTCTTC. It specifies CASSQSNAGEQFF.

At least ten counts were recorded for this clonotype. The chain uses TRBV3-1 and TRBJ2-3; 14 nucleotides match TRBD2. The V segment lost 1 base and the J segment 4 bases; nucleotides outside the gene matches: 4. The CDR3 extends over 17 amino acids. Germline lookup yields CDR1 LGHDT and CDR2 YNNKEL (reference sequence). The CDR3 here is CASSQGGLAGAPDTQYF. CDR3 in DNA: TGTGCCAGCAGCCAAGGGGGACTAGCGGGAGCTCCAGATACGCAGTATTTT.

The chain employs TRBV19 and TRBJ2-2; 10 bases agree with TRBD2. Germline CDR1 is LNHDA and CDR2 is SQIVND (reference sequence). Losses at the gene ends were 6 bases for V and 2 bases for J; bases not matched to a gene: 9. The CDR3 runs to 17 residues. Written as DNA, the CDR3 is TGTGCCAGTAGATCCCCTAGCGGGAGCCTCAACACCGGGGAGCTGTTTTTT. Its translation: CASRSPSGSLNTGELFF.

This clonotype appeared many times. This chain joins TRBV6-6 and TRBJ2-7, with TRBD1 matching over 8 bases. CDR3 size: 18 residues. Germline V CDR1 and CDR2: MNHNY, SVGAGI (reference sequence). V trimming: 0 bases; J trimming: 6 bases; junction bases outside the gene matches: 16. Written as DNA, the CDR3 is TGTGCCAGCAGTTACTCACGCCCTGGGGGGACAGGTCTCCCCGAGCAGTACTTC. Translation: CASSYSRPGGTGLPEQYF.

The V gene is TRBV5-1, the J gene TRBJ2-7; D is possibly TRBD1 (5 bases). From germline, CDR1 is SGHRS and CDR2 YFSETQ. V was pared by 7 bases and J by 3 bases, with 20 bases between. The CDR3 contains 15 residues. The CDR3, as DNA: TGCGCCAGCGAGTCCGGCGTGGGCCAGGGCTACGAGCAGTACTTC. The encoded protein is CASESGVGQGYEQYF. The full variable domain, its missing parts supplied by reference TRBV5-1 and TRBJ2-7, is KAGVTQTPRYLIKTRGQQVTLSCSPISGHRSVSWYQQTPGQGLQFLFEYFSETQRNKGNFPGRFSGRQFSNSRSEMNVSTLELGDSALYLCASESGVGQGYEQYFGPGTRLTVT.

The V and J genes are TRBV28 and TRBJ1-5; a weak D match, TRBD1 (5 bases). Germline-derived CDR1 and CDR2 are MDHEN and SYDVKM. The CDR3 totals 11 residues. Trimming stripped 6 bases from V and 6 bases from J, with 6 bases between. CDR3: CASSGAQPQHF. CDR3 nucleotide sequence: TGTGCCAGCAGCGGGGCTCAGCCCCAGCATTTT.

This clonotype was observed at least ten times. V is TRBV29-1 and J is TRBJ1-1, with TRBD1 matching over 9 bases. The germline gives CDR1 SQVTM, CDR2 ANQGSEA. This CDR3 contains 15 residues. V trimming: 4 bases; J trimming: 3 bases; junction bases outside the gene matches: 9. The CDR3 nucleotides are TGCAGCGTTGTCCCGGGACAGGGTGGTGACACTGAAGCTTTCTTT. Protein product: CSVVPGQGGDTEAFF.

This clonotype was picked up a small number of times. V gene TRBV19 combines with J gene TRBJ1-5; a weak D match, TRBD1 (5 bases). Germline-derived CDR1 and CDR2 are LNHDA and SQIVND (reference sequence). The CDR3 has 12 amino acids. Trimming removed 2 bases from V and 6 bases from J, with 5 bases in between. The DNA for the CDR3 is TGTGCCAGTAGTATAAGGGGTCAGCCCCAGCATTTT. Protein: CASSIRGQPQHF.

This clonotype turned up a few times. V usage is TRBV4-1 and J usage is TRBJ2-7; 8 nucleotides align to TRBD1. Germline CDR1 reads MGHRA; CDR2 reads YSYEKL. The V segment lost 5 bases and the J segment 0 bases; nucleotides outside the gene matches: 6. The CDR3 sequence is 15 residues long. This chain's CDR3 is CASSSGGLSSYEQYF. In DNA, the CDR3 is TGCGCCAGCAGCTCAGGGGGCCTTAGCTCCTACGAGCAGTACTTC.

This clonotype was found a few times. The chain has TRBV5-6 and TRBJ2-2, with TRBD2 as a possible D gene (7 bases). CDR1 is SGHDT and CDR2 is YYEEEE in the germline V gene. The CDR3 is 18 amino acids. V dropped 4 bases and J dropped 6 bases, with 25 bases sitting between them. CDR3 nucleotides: TGTGCCAGCAGCCTGGACGCCCTAGCGGAGGGGGTTGCCGGGGAGCTGTTTTTT. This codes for CASSLDALAEGVAGELFF.

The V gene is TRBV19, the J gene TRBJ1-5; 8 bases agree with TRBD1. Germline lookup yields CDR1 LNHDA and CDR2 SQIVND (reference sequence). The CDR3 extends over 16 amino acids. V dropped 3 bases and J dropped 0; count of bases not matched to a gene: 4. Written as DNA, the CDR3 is TGTGCCAGTAGTATGAGACAGGGGAATAGCAATCAGCCCCAGCATTTT. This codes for CASSMRQGNSNQPQHF.

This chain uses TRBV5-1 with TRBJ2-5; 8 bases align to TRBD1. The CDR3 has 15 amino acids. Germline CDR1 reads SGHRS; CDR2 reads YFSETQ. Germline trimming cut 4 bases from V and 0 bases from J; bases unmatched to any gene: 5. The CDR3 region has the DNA TGCGCCAGCAGCCTGCAGGGGGCCCACCAAGAGACCCAGTACTTC. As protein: CASSLQGAHQETQYF.

DNA for the CDR3: TGTGCCAGCAGCAGACTAGCGGGAGCCCACGAGCAGTACTTC. The encoded protein is CASSRLAGAHEQYF. The chain uses TRBV7-8 and TRBJ2-7; 12 bases are shared with TRBD2. Germline trimming cut 5 bases from V and 5 bases from J; bases unmatched to any gene: 4. This CDR3 is built from 14 residues. Germline V lookup: CDR1 SGHVS, CDR2 FQNEAQ.

For the CDR3, the DNA is TGTGCCAGCAGTCCGCGACGGACAGAGACCCAGTACTTC. It is translated as CASSPRRTETQYF. The genes are TRBV27 and TRBJ2-5; no firm D call. This CDR3 comprises 13 residues. The V and J ends lost 5 bases and 4 bases respectively, with 11 bases between them. The germline V gene has CDR1 MNHEY and CDR2 SMNVEV (reference sequence).

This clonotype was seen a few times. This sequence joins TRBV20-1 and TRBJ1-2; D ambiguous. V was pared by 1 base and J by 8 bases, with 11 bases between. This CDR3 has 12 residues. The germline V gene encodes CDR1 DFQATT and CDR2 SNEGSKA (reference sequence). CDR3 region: CSARVKGQGYTF. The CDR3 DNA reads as TGCAGTGCTAGAGTTAAGGGCCAGGGCTACACCTTC.

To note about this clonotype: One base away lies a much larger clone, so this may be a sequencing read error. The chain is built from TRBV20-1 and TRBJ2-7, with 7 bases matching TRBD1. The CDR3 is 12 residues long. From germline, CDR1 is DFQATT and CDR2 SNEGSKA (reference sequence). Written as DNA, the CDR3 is TGCAGTGCCCCCAGGGGGATGTACGAGAAGTACTTC. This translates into CSAPRGMYEKYF.

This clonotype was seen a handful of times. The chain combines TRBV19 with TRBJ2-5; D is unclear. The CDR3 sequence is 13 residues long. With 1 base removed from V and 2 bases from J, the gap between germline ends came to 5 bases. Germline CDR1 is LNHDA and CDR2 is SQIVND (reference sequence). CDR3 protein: CASSIARQETQYF. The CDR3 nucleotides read TGTGCCAGTAGTATAGCCAGGCAAGAGACCCAGTACTTC.

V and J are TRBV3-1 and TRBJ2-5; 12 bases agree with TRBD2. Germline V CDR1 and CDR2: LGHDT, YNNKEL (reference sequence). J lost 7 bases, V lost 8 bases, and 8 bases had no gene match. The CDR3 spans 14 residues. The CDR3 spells CASGLAGGRGTQYF. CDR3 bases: TGTGCCAGCGGTCTAGCGGGAGGGCGGGGGACCCAGTACTTC.

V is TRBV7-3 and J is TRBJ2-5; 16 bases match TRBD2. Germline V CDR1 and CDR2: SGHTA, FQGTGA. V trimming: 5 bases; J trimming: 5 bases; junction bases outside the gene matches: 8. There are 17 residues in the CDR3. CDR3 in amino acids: CASSGGLAGGAGETQYF. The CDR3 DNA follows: TGTGCCAGCAGCGGGGGACTAGCGGGAGGGGCGGGGGAGACCCAGTACTTC. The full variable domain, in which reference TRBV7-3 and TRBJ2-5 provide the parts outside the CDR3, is GAGVSQTPSNKVTEKGKYVELRCDPISGHTALYWYRQSLGQGPEFLIYFQGTGAADDSGLPNDRFFAVRPEGSVSTLKIQRTERGDSAVYLCASSGGLAGGAGETQYFGPGTRLLVL.

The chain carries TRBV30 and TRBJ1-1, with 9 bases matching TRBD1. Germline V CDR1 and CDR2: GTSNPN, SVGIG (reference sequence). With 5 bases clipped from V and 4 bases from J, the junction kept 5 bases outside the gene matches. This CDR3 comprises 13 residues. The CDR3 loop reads CAWETGGSTEAFF. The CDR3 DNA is TGTGCCTGGGAGACAGGGGGTAGCACTGAAGCTTTCTTT.

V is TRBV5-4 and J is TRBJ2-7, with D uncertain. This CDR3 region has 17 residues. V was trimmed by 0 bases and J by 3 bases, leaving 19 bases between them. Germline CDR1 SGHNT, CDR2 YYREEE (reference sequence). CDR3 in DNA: TGTGCCAGCAGCTTGGAGGGAACAGACCTTATCCTCTACGAGCAGTACTTC. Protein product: CASSLEGTDLILYEQYF. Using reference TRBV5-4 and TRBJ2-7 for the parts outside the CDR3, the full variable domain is ETGVTQSPTHLIKTRGQQVTLRCSSQSGHNTVSWYQQALGQGPQFIFQYYREEENGRGNFPPRFSGLQFPNYSSELNVNALELDDSALYLCASSLEGTDLILYEQYFGPGTRLTVT.

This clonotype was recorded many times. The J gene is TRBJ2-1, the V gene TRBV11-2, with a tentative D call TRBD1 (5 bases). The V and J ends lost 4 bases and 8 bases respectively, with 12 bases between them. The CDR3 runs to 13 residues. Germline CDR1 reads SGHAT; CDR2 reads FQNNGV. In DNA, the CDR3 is TGTGCCAGCAGCTCGATGACAGCTTATGAGCAGTTCTTC. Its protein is CASSSMTAYEQFF.